Shown below are 18 T cell receptor beta chains from a single sample sequenced in a study of T-cell memory formation after mild COVID-19. Using its own MiXCR run on the 5' RACE reads, TCRdb lists one record per CDR3 protein. This table has about 200,000 distinct CDR3 sequences, 16% appearing once. The sequenced sample consisted of PBMCs or a T cell subset sorted from them (not recorded which). The source of these receptors is an adult woman who had mild COVID-19 (a few samples of this study predate the infection). Cell type and time point are not known.

This sequence joins TRBV20-1 and TRBJ1-5, with no clear D. The CDR3 totals 15 residues. Germline CDR1 and CDR2: DFQATT and SNEGSKA (reference sequence). Trimming removed 0 bases at V and 6 bases at J, with 15 bases between. CDR3 in amino acids: CSARDNPRPSQPQHF. In DNA form, the CDR3 reads TGCAGTGCTAGAGATAACCCAAGACCGAGTCAGCCCCAGCATTTT.

The chain uses TRBV6-2 or TRBV6-3 and TRBJ1-2; D is undetermined. Trimming took off 2 bases at V and 1 base at J, with 5 bases between the two ends. This CDR3 has 13 amino acids. Per the germline V gene, CDR1 is MNHEY and CDR2 is SVGEGT. CDR3 region: CASSYGFNYGYTF. The CDR3 coding sequence is TGTGCCAGCAGTTACGGTTTTAACTATGGCTACACCTTC.

The chain carries TRBV12-3 or TRBV12-4 and TRBJ1-1; 10 nucleotides match TRBD1. V lost 6 bases, J lost 1 base, and 8 bases stayed unmatched. The CDR3 covers 16 residues. The CDR3 sequence: CASSLGQGRGNTEAFF. CDR3 coding DNA: TGTGCCAGCAGCTTGGGACAGGGGAGAGGGAACACTGAAGCTTTCTTT.

This clonotype was seen more than once but under ten times. The gene calls are TRBV30 and TRBJ2-7; D unresolved. The CDR3 runs 12 residues. Trimming shortened V by 3 bases and J by 1 base, and 7 bases separated the two germline ends. The germline V gene has CDR1 GTSNPN and CDR2 SVGIG (reference sequence). The chain's CDR3 is CAWSSLSYEQYF. In nucleotides, the CDR3 is TGTGCCTGGAGCAGTTTATCCTACGAGCAGTACTTC.

This chain joins TRBV12-3 or TRBV12-4 and TRBJ1-2; D call uncertain. This CDR3 region has 14 residues. V was clipped by 3 bases and J by 2 bases, with 10 bases between them. This chain's CDR3 is CASSFLNPNYGYTF. In DNA, the CDR3 is TGTGCCAGCAGTTTTTTAAACCCCAACTATGGCTACACCTTC.

The genes are TRBV9 and TRBJ1-2, with D uncertain. CDR3 length: 14 amino acids. Germline-derived CDR1 and CDR2 are SGDLS and YYNGEE. V lost 0 bases and J 4 bases, leaving 10 bases between the germline ends. The CDR3 DNA reads as TGTGCCAGCAGCGTAGAATCCCGGGGCTATGGCTACACCTTC. This codes for CASSVESRGYGYTF.

On this clonotype: A read error may account for a junction end that differs from germline. This chain links TRBV19 with TRBJ2-7; D not resolved. Germline CDR1 LNHDA, CDR2 SQIVND (reference sequence). This CDR3 is 11 amino acids long. Here the CDR3 reads CASSIFHGDRF. The CDR3 bases are TGTGCCAGTAGTATATTTCACGGAGACCGCTTC.

In its sample, this clonotype was seen a few times. The chain carries TRBV18 and TRBJ2-5; TRBD1 might be the D (5 bases). This CDR3 has 12 residues. V was cut by 3 bases and J by 10 bases, with 12 bases left in between. The germline gives CDR1 KGHSH, CDR2 LQKENI. DNA of the CDR3: TGTGCCAGCTCACCGGGGCTTCAGGACCAGTACTTC. Its protein product is CASSPGLQDQYF.

This clonotype was seen a few times. This chain joins TRBV30 and TRBJ2-2; 9 positions agree with TRBD1. V trimming: 7 bases; J trimming: 1 base; junction bases outside the gene matches: 4. Looked up from germline, CDR1 is GTSNPN and CDR2 is SVGIG (reference sequence). CDR3 length: 14 amino acids. The CDR3: CASDRGGNTGELFF. CDR3 nucleotides: TGTGCCTCTGACAGGGGGGGGAACACCGGGGAGCTGTTTTTT.

This sequence joins TRBV19 and TRBJ1-5; D unclear. Per the germline V gene, CDR1 is LNHDA and CDR2 is SQIVND (reference sequence). The CDR3 consists of 16 residues. The V and J ends lost 5 bases and 3 bases respectively, with 17 bases between them. CDR3 amino acids: CASSSDRDTPNQPQHF. CDR3 nucleotides: TGTGCCAGTAGTTCCGACCGAGACACTCCCAATCAGCCCCAGCATTTT.

In this sample, this clonotype turned up a few times. The chain joins TRBV5-1 to TRBJ2-1, with TRBD2 as a possible D gene (5 bases). CDR3 length: 14 residues. Germline V gene lookup returns CDR1 SGHRS and CDR2 YFSETQ. Trimming took off 7 bases at V and 0 bases at J, with 11 bases between the two ends. The CDR3 protein is CASLPGNSYNEQFF. The DNA of the CDR3 is TGCGCCAGCCTGCCGGGAAACTCCTACAATGAGCAGTTCTTC. Complete variable domain (other parts from reference TRBV5-1 and TRBJ2-1): KAGVTQTPRYLIKTRGQQVTLSCSPISGHRSVSWYQQTPGQGLQFLFEYFSETQRNKGNFPGRFSGRQFSNSRSEMNVSTLELGDSALYLCASLPGNSYNEQFFGPGTRLTVL.

The chain has TRBV20-1 and TRBJ2-7, with D possibly matching TRBD1 (5 bases). V was cut by 3 bases and J by 0 bases, with 9 bases left in between. The CDR3 extends over 13 amino acids. Germline V gene data show CDR1 as DFQATT and CDR2 as SNEGSKA (reference sequence). CDR3 sequence: CSASQGFSYEQYF. The CDR3 nucleotides are TGCAGTGCTAGCCAGGGTTTCTCCTACGAGCAGTACTTC.

This sequence joins TRBV5-1 and TRBJ1-1, with no clear D. CDR3 length: 15 residues. CDR1 is SGHRS, CDR2 YFSETQ, per germline. V lost 4 bases to trimming and J lost 2 bases, with 15 bases between them. The CDR3 nucleotides read TGCGCCAGCAGCCTAACGCCGACCGTTAACACTGAAGCTTTCTTT. Translation gives CASSLTPTVNTEAFF.

The chain couples TRBV29-1 to TRBJ2-7; D is uncertain. There are 14 residues in the CDR3. Trimming stripped 5 bases from V and 2 bases from J, with 16 bases between. CDR1 is SQVTM and CDR2 is ANQGSEA in the germline V gene. CDR3 coding DNA: TGCAGCGTTATCCCAACTTCTTCCACCTACGAGCAGTACTTC. Protein product: CSVIPTSSTYEQYF.

This clonotype was seen a few times. The chain links TRBV7-2 to TRBJ2-7; D is possibly TRBD2 (6 bases). Per germline, CDR1 SGHTA and CDR2 FQGNSA. This CDR3 is built from 13 residues. Trimming took off 0 bases at V and 4 bases at J, with 7 bases between the two ends. The chain's CDR3 is CASSLAREYEQYF. The CDR3, as DNA: TGTGCCAGCAGCTTAGCGCGGGAATACGAGCAGTACTTC.

The chain uses TRBV6-5 and TRBJ1-2; 7 bases are shared with TRBD1. This CDR3 region has 16 residues. Germline V gene data show CDR1 as MNHEY and CDR2 as SVGAGI. Trimming at V came to 3 bases and at J to 4 bases, leaving 11 bases not matched to a gene. CDR3 in amino acids: CASSYGQAGVLYGYTF. The CDR3 region has the DNA TGTGCCAGCAGTTATGGACAGGCGGGCGTCCTCTATGGCTACACCTTC.

This clonotype was observed a few times. The chain carries TRBV29-1 and TRBJ2-3; either TRBD1 or TRBD2 may fit D (5 bases each). The germline V and J ends were trimmed by 7 bases and 2 bases, with 13 bases remaining between them. This CDR3 spans 13 amino acids. Germline V CDR1 and CDR2: SQVTM, ANQGSEA. The CDR3 DNA follows: TGCAGCGCCATGGGACCCCCCACAGATACGCAGTATTTT. Translating it yields CSAMGPPTDTQYF.

This clonotype has a count of ten or more. The CDR3 spells CASSLSRNTEAFF. CDR3 coding DNA: TGTGCCAGCAGCTTATCCAGGAACACTGAAGCTTTCTTT. The chain joins TRBV7-8 to TRBJ1-1; D is ambiguous. The CDR3 extends over 13 amino acids. The germline CDR1 and CDR2 sequences are SGHVS and FQNEAQ. V lost 2 bases, J lost 1 base, and 5 bases lay in between. Combining the CDR3 with reference TRBV7-8 and TRBJ1-1 gives the whole variable domain GAGVSQSPRYKVAKRGQDVALRCDPISGHVSLFWYQQALGQGPEFLTYFQNEAQLDKSGLPSDRFFAERPEGSVSTLKIQRTQQEDSAVYLCASSLSRNTEAFFGQGTRLTVV.